This T cell receptor (beta chain) came from a study of blood T cell repertoires in COVID-19. Whole-study context: Acute-phase and convalescent COVID-19 samples originated in the United States, Italy and Spain. T cells, B-cell-depleted T cells, or PBMCs supplied cDNA or gDNA.

Original data processing: Amplification of reference gene primers was used by the study to estimate nucleated cell counts. Assay used: immunoSEQ multiplex PCR; TCRdb lists only in-frame clones, some missing. That table furnishes V, J and clone size, whereas the DNA furnished D and trimming. The repertoire includes over 100,000 clones, over 70% of them detected once, and 0.65% to 0.9% sits in the top ten. CDR3 length: 16 residues. The ends lost 4 bases at V and 6 bases at J; junction bases unmatched: 11. CDR1 is MRHNA and CDR2 is SNTAGT in the germline V gene. V and J are TRBV6-4 and TRBJ2-7; the match to TRBD2 covers 11 bases. The receptor's source is a woman in her 70s with acute or convalescent COVID-19. The sample was peripheral blood. The CDR3 protein is CASSGNSGRARLEQYF. The CDR3 DNA reads TGTGCCAGCAGTGGGAATAGCGGGAGGGCCCGCCTCGAGCAGTACTTC.